The 23 T cell receptor beta chains presented below share a single source sample, sequenced in a study of blood T cell repertoires in COVID-19. Clones were read by immunoSEQ multiplex PCR, and TCRdb kept only the in-frame ones, dropping some. The sample lists fewer than 200,000 clones, 70% to 85% occurring once. The sequencing input was peripheral blood. The receptors were sampled from a human donor in a cohort sampled during active COVID-19.

V gene TRBV5-4 combines with J gene TRBJ2-5, with 7 bases fitting TRBD1. Germline trimming cut 9 bases from V and 2 bases from J; bases unmatched to any gene: 10. Germline assignment: CDR1 SGHNT and CDR2 YYREEE (reference sequence). The CDR3 covers 14 residues. CDR3 bases: TGTGCCACCAACCCCGGGACAGCACAAGAGACCCAGTACTTC. Residues: CATNPGTAQETQYF.

The rearrangement joins TRBV9 to TRBJ2-4; possible D gene TRBD2, 7 bases. CDR1 and CDR2 from the germline V gene are SGDLS and YYNGEE. The CDR3 covers 17 residues. V was clipped by 4 bases and J by 5 bases, with 22 bases between them. The CDR3 nucleotides are TGTGCCAGCAGCCCTACGGGGGGCAACTACTTGGAAAACATTCAGTACTTC. This translates into CASSPTGGNYLENIQYF.

In this sample, this clone turned up a few times. V gene TRBV5-1 combines with J gene TRBJ1-6, with 7 nucleotides matching TRBD1. V was clipped by 3 bases and J by 7 bases; unmatched bases: 4. CDR3 length equals 14 residues. From germline, CDR1 is SGHRS and CDR2 YFSETQ. The CDR3 DNA reads as TGCGCCAGCAGCTCCGGGACAGACAATTCACCCCTCCACTTT. It is translated as CASSSGTDNSPLHF.

This rearrangement joins TRBV24-1 to TRBJ2-7; possibly TRBD2 for D (5 bases). Trimming removed 5 bases from V and 3 bases from J, with 16 bases in between. CDR1 is KGHDR, CDR2 SFDVKD, per germline. The length of the CDR3 is 15 residues. CDR3 nucleotides: TGTGCCACCAGTGGAGCCGGGTCGGGAAGCTACGAGCAGTACTTC. This gives the protein CATSGAGSGSYEQYF.

This chain joins TRBV10-3 and TRBJ1-6; TRBD1 might be the D (6 bases). This CDR3 has 14 amino acids. Germline V gene lookup returns CDR1 ENHRY and CDR2 SYGVKD. V lost 2 bases to trimming and J lost 6 bases, with 8 bases between them. CDR3 in DNA: TGTGCCATCAGTGAGGACAGGCCTAATTCACCCCTCCACTTT. Protein product: CAISEDRPNSPLHF.

This clone was found once. The V gene is TRBV15, the J gene TRBJ1-3; no reliable D call. The CDR3 spans 16 residues. V lost 0 bases, J lost 2 bases, and 11 bases lay in between. Germline V CDR1 and CDR2: LNHNV, YYDKDF (reference sequence). CDR3 sequence (DNA): TGTGCCACCAGCAGAGACTTAGTGAGCACTGGAAACACCATATATTTT. Its protein is CATSRDLVSTGNTIYF.

This chain links TRBV6-1 with TRBJ2-7; D gene uncertain. This CDR3 has 13 residues. V dropped 1 base and J dropped 9 bases, with 13 bases sitting between them. Germline values: CDR1 MNHNS, CDR2 SASEGT. The CDR3 coding sequence is TGTGCCAGCAGTGAAGTCCCCGCCTCCGGGCAGTACTTC. Translated: CASSEVPASGQYF.

In its sample, this clone was seen a few times. The V call is TRBV11-2, the J call TRBJ2-1; TRBD1 matches at 9 bases. J was trimmed by 9 bases and V by 1 base; bases with no gene match: 1. Germline lookup yields CDR1 SGHAT and CDR2 FQNNGV. The CDR3 loop spans 13 amino acids. This chain's CDR3 is CASSLGQGVEQFF. In nucleotides, the CDR3 is TGTGCCAGCAGCTTAGGACAGGGGGTTGAGCAGTTCTTC.

J is TRBJ1-2 and V is TRBV4-1; no definite D call. From germline, CDR1 is MGHRA and CDR2 YSYEKL. CDR3 length: 15 amino acids. Trimming removed 2 bases at V and 5 bases at J, with 15 bases between. The CDR3 DNA follows: TGCGCCAGCAGCCAACCGGACGGGGATGGGTATGGCTACACCTTC. Translating gives CASSQPDGDGYGYTF.

The V and J genes are TRBV11-2 and TRBJ2-5, with D hard to call. Deletions cut 6 bases from V and 5 bases from J, with 4 bases between. CDR1 is SGHAT and CDR2 is FQNNGV in the germline V gene. This CDR3 comprises 10 residues. The CDR3 sequence: CASSLETQYF. The CDR3 bases are TGTGCCAGCAGTCTGGAGACCCAGTACTTC.

V gene TRBV6-5 combines with J gene TRBJ1-5; TRBD1 aligns across 7 bases. The germline V gene encodes CDR1 MNHEY and CDR2 SVGAGI. V was clipped by 6 bases and J by 8 bases; unmatched bases: 10. CDR3 length: 14 amino acids. In nucleotides, the CDR3 is TGTGCCAGCAGCGATACAGGGGAGAGGGAGCCCCAGCATTTT. Its protein is CASSDTGEREPQHF.

The chain recombines TRBV29-1 with TRBJ1-1; 10 nucleotides agree with TRBD1. The CDR3 has 13 residues. The germline gives CDR1 SQVTM, CDR2 ANQGSEA. The trim removed 0 bases at V and 7 bases at J, leaving 2 bases unmatched. The CDR3 region has the DNA TGCAGCGTTGAAGATCGGGACAGGGGTGAAGCTTTCTTT. As protein: CSVEDRDRGEAFF.

The chain joins TRBV5-1 to TRBJ1-1; the match to TRBD1 covers 7 bases. Germline V lookup: CDR1 SGHRS, CDR2 YFSETQ. V was clipped by 3 bases and J by 4 bases; unmatched bases: 9. This CDR3 is built from 15 residues. CDR3 region: CASSSRQGMGTEAFF. The DNA for the CDR3 is TGCGCCAGCAGCTCTAGACAGGGTATGGGCACTGAAGCTTTCTTT.

The chain uses TRBV3-1 (or the pseudogene TRBV3-2) and TRBJ1-1; perhaps TRBD1 as D (6 bases). In germline, CDR1 is LGHDT, CDR2 YNNKEL (reference sequence). The V end was cut by 4 bases, the J end by 4 bases, with 13 bases between. The CDR3 sequence is 14 residues long. Here the CDR3 DNA reads TGTGCCAGCAGCCCGCAGGGGACGGGCACTGAAGCTTTCTTT. Amino acid sequence: CASSPQGTGTEAFF.

The genes are TRBV5-1 and TRBJ2-3, with 9 bases fitting TRBD1. With V trimmed by 7 bases and J by 5 bases, 8 bases remained unmatched. This CDR3 is 14 amino acids long. The V gene's germline CDR1 is SGHRS and CDR2 YFSETQ. The CDR3 DNA sequence: TGCGCCAGCGGAACGACAGGGGGGGTAGATACGCAGTATTTT. Protein: CASGTTGGVDTQYF.

The DNA of the CDR3 is TGTGCCAGCGGACAGGGGAGAATTAGTCTGTACTTC. It specifies CASGQGRISLYF. The V gene is TRBV6-5, the J gene TRBJ2-7, with TRBD1 matching 9 bases. V was pared by 8 bases and J by 12 bases, with 11 bases of the junction left unmatched. There are 12 residues in the CDR3. From germline, CDR1 is MNHEY and CDR2 SVGAGI.

This chain connects TRBV3-1 (or the pseudogene TRBV3-2) to TRBJ2-3; D unresolved. The ends were cut back, 0 bases at V and 4 bases at J, with 5 bases in the middle. Germline V gene lookup returns CDR1 LGHDT and CDR2 YNNKEL (reference sequence). This CDR3 spans 13 amino acids. The CDR3 here is CASSQDGPDTQYF. DNA for the CDR3: TGTGCCAGCAGCCAAGATGGCCCAGATACGCAGTATTTT.

The chain joins TRBV7-9 to TRBJ1-1; 7 bases are shared with TRBD1. Germline CDR1 reads SEHNR; CDR2 reads FQNEAQ (reference sequence). The trim removed 5 bases at V and 0 bases at J, leaving 6 bases unmatched. CDR3 length: 15 residues. The CDR3 DNA follows: TGTGCCAGCAGCCCCCAGGGGGGAATGAACACTGAAGCTTTCTTT. Its translation: CASSPQGGMNTEAFF.

J is TRBJ2-5 and V is TRBV2, with TRBD2 matching over 7 bases. This CDR3 is built from 14 residues. Germline loops: CDR1 SNHLY, CDR2 FYNNEI. The ends lost 5 bases at V and 4 bases at J; junction bases unmatched: 7. The CDR3 is CASSQTSFGETQYF. The CDR3 coding sequence is TGTGCCAGCAGTCAGACTAGCTTTGGAGAGACCCAGTACTTC.

The V and J genes are TRBV12-3 or TRBV12-4 and TRBJ1-1; D is uncertain. The CDR3 is 13 amino acids. Trimming stripped 0 bases from V and 6 bases from J, with 8 bases between. Here the CDR3 DNA reads TGTGCCAGCAGTTTAGCGCATGTAGCTGAAGCTTTCTTT. As protein: CASSLAHVAEAFF.

The chain joins TRBV6-5 to TRBJ1-1, with D tentatively TRBD1 (5 bases). Germline CDR1 MNHEY, CDR2 SVGAGI. The ends were cut back, 5 bases at V and 6 bases at J, with 13 bases in the middle. This CDR3 region has 13 residues. In nucleotides, the CDR3 is TGTGCCAGCAGTAGGGGTGGGGAGGCTGAAGCTTTCTTT. This codes for CASSRGGEAEAFF.

V is TRBV10-1 and J is TRBJ1-1; 8 nucleotides agree with TRBD1. Germline V CDR1 and CDR2: WNHNN, SYGVQD (reference sequence). CDR3 length: 14 residues. Unmatched junction bases numbered 4, after V lost 6 bases and J lost 1 base. The CDR3 nucleotides are TGCGCCAGCAGCAGGGACAGGCAGAACACTGAAGCTTTCTTT. It yields the protein CASSRDRQNTEAFF.

V usage is TRBV15 and J usage is TRBJ2-7; 7 bases map to TRBD1. The V gene's germline CDR1 is LNHNV and CDR2 YYDKDF (reference sequence). V dropped 1 base and J dropped 2; count of bases not matched to a gene: 5. This CDR3 comprises 15 residues. The CDR3 sequence: CATSRGGTAAYEQYF. The CDR3 region has the DNA TGTGCCACCAGCAGAGGGGGGACAGCTGCCTACGAGCAGTACTTC.